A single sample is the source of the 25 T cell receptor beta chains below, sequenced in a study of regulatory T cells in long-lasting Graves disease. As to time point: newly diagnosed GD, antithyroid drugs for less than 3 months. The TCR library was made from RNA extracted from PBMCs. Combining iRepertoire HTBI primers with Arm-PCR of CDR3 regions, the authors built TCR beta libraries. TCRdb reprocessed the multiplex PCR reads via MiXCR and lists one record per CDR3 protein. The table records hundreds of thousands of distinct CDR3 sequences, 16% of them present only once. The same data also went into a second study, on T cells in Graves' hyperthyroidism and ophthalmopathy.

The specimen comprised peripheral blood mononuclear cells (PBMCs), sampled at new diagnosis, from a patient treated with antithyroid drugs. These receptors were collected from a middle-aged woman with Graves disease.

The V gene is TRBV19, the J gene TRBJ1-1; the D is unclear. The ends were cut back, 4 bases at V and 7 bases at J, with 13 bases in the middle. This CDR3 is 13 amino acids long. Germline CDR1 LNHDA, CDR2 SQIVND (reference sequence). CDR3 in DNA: TGTGCCAGTAGTAATCGGGCCGATATTGAAGCTTTCTTT. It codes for CASSNRADIEAFF.

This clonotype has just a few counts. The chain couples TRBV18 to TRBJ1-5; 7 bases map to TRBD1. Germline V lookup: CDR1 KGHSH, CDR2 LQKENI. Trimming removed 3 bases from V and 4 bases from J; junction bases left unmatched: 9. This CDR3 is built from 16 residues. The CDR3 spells CASSPGTGTVNQPQHF. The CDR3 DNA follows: TGTGCCAGCTCACCTGGGACCGGGACAGTTAATCAGCCCCAGCATTTT. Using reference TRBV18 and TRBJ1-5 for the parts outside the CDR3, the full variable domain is NAGVMQNPRHLVRRRGQEARLRCSPMKGHSHVYWYRQLPEEGLKFMVYLQKENIIDESGMPKERFSAEFPKEGPSILRIQQVVRGDSAAYFCASSPGTGTVNQPQHFGDGTRLSIL.

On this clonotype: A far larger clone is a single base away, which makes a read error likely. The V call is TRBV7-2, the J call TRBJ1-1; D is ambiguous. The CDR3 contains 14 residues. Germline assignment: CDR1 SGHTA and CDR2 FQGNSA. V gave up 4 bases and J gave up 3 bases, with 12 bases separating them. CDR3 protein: CASSSIGLDTEAFF. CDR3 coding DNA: TGTGCCAGCAGCTCCATAGGGTTGGACACTGAAGCTTTCTTT.

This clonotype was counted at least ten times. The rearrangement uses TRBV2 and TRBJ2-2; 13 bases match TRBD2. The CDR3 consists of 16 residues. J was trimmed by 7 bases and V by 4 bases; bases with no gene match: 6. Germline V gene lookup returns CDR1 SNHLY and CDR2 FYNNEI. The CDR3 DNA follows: TGTGCCAGCAGTGCAGTAAGGACTAGCGGGGGCGGGGAGCTGTTTTTT. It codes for CASSAVRTSGGGELFF. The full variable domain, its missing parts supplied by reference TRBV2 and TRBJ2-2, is EPEVTQTPSHQVTQMGQEVILRCVPISNHLYFYWYRQILGQKVEFLVSFYNNEISEKSEIFDDQFSVERPDGSNFTLKIRSTKLEDSAMYFCASSAVRTSGGGELFFGEGSRLTVL.

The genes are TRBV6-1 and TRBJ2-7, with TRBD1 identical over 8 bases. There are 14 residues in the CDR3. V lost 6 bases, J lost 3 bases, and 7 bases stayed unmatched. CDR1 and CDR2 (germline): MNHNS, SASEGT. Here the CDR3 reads CASRQGGGIYEQYF. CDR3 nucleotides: TGTGCCAGCAGACAGGGGGGAGGTATCTACGAGCAGTACTTC.

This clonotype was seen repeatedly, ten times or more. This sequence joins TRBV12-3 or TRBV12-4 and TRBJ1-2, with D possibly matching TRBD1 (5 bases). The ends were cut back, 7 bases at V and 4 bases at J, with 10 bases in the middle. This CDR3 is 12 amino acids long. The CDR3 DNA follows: TGTGCCAGCACCAGGGACGTCTATGGCTACACCTTC. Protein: CASTRDVYGYTF.

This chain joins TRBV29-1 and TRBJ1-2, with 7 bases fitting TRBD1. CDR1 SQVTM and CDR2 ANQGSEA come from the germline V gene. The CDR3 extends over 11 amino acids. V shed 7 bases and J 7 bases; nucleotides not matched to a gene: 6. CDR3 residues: CSAPTGSGYTF. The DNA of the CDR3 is TGCAGCGCACCGACAGGGAGTGGCTACACCTTC.

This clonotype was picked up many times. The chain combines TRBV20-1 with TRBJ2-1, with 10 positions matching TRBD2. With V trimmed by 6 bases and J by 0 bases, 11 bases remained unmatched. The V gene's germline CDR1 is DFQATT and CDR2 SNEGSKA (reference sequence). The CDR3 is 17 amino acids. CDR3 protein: CSARALAGETSYNEQFF. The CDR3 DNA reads TGCAGTGCCCGAGCGCTAGCGGGGGAAACCTCCTACAATGAGCAGTTCTTC.

CDR3 residues: CASSLGDSYEQFF. CDR3 bases: TGTGCCAGCAGCTTAGGAGACAGTTATGAGCAGTTCTTC. The rearrangement joins TRBV7-9 to TRBJ2-1; D may be TRBD1 (5 bases). Trimming cost V 1 base and J 8 bases, with 9 bases left between them. The V gene's germline CDR1 is SEHNR and CDR2 FQNEAQ (reference sequence). The length of the CDR3 is 13 residues.

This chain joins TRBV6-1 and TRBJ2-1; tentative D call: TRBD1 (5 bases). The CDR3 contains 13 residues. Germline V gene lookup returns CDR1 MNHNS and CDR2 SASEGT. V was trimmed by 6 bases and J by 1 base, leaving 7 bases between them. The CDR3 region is CASRGVSYNEQFF. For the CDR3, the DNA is TGTGCCAGCAGAGGGGTTTCCTACAATGAGCAGTTCTTC.

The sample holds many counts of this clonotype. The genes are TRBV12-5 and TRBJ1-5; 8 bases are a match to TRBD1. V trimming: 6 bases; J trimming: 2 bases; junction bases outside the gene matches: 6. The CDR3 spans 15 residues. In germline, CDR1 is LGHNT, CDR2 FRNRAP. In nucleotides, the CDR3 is TGTGCTAGTGGCCAAGGACAGGGTGGCAATCAGCCCCAGCATTTT. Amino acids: CASGQGQGGNQPQHF. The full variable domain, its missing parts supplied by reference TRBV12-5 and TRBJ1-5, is DARVTQTPRHKVTEMGQEVTMRCQPILGHNTVFWYRQTMMQGLELLAYFRNRAPLDDSGMPKDRFSAEMPDATLATLKIQPSEPRDSAVYFCASGQGQGGNQPQHFGDGTRLSIL.

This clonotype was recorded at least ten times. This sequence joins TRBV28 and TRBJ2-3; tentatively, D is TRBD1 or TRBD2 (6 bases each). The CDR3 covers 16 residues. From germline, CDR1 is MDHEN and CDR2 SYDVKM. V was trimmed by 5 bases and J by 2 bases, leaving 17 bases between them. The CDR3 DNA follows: TGTGCCAGCAGTCGCCCTGGGGGGCAGAACACAGATACGCAGTATTTT. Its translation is CASSRPGGQNTDTQYF.

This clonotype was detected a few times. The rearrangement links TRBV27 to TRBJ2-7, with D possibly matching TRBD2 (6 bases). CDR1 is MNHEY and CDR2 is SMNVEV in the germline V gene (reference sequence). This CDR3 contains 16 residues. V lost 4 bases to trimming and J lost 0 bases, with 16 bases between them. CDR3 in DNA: TGTGCCAGCAGTTCCCTCGGGACTGCGAGCTCCTACGAGCAGTACTTC. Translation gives CASSSLGTASSYEQYF.

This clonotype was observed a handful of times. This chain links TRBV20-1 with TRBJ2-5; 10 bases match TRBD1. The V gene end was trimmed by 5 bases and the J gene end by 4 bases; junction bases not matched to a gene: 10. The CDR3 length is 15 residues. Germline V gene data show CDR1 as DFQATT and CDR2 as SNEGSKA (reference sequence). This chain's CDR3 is CSAGGLDRGRETQYF. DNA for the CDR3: TGCAGTGCTGGGGGCCTCGACAGGGGGCGAGAGACCCAGTACTTC.

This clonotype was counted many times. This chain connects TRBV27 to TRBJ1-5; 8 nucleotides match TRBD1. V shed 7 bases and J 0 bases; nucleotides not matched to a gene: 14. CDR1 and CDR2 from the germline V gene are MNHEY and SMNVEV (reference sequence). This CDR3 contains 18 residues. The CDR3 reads CASKASGGAFVSNQPQHF. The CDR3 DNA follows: TGTGCCAGCAAAGCCTCAGGGGGCGCTTTTGTTAGCAATCAGCCCCAGCATTTT.

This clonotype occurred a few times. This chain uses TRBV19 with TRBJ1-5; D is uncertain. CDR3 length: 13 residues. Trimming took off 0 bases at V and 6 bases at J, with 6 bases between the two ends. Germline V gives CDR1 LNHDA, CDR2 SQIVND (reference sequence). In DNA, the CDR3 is TGTGCCAGTAGTATAGACCCCACTCAGCCCCAGCATTTT. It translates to CASSIDPTQPQHF.

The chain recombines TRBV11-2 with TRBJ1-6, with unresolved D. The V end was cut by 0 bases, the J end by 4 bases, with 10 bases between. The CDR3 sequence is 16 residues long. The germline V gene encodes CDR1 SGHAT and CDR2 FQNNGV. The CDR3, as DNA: TGTGCCAGCAGCTTAGATAGGATTTCGTATAATTCACCCCTCCACTTT. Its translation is CASSLDRISYNSPLHF.

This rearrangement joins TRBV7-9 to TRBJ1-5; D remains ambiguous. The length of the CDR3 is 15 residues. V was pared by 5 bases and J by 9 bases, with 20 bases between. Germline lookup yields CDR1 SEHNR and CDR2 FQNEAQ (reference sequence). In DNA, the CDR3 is TGTGCCAGCAGCGCAGGTACCCCCGGTGAAAGGCCCCAGCATTTT. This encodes CASSAGTPGERPQHF.

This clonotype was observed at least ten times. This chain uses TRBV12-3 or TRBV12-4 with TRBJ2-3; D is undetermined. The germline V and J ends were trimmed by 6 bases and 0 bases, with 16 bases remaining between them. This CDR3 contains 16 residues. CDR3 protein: CASSPLESDSTDTQYF. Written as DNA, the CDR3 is TGTGCCAGCAGCCCGTTAGAGTCCGACAGCACAGATACGCAGTATTTT.

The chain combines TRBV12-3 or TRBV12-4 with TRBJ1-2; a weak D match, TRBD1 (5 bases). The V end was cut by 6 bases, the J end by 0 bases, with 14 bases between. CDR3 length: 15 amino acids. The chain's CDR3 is CASRPNRTPNYGYTF. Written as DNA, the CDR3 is TGTGCCAGCAGACCAAACAGGACACCTAACTATGGCTACACCTTC.

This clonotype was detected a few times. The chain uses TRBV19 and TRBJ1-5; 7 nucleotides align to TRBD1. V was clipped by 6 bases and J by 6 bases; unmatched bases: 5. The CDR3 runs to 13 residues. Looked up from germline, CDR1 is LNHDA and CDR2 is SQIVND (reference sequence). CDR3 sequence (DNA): TGTGCCAGTAGGACAGGGTGGAGTCAGCCCCAGCATTTT. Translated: CASRTGWSQPQHF.

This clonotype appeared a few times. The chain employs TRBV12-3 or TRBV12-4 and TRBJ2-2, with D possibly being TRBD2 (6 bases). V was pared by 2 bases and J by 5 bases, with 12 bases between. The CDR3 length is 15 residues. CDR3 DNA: TGTGCCAGCAGTTTAAGGAGGGTCGGAACCGGGGAGCTGTTTTTT. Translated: CASSLRRVGTGELFF.

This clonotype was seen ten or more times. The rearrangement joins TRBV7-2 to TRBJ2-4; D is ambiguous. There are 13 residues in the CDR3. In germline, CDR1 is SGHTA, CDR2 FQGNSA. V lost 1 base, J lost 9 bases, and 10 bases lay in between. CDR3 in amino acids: CASSLGPSAIQYF. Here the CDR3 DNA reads TGTGCCAGCAGCTTAGGGCCCTCGGCCATTCAGTACTTC.

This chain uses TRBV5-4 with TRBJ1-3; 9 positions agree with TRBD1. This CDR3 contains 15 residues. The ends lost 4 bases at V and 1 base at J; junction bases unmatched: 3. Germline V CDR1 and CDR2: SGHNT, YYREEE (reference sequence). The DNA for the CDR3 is TGTGCCAGCAGCGTGGACAGGGGATCTGGAAACACCATATATTTT. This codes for CASSVDRGSGNTIYF.

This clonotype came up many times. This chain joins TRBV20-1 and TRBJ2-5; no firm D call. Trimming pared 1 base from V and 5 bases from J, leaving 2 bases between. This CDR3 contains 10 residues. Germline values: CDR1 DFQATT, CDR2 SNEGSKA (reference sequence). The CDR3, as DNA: TGCAGTGCTAGAGGGGAGACCCAGTACTTC. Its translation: CSARGETQYF.